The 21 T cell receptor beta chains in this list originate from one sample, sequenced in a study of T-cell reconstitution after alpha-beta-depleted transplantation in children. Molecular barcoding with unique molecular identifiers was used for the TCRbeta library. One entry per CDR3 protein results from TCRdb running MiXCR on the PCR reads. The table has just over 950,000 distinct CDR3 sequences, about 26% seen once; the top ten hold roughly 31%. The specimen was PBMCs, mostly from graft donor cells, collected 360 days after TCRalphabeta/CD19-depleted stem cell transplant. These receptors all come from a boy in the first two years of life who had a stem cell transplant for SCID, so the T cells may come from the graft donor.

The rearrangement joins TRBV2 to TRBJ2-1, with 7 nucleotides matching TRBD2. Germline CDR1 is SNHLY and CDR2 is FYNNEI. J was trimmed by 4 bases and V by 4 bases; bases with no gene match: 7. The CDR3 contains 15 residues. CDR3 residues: CASSVWRGTYNEQFF. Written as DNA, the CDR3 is TGTGCCAGCAGTGTCTGGCGGGGGACGTACAATGAGCAGTTCTTC.

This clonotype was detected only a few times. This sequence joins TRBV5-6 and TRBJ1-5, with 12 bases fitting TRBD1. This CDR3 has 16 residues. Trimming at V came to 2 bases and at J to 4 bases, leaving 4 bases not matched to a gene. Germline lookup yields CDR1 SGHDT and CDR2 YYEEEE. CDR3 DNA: TGTGCCAGCAGCTTTGGGACAGGGGGCGGAAATCAGCCCCAGCATTTT. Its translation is CASSFGTGGGNQPQHF.

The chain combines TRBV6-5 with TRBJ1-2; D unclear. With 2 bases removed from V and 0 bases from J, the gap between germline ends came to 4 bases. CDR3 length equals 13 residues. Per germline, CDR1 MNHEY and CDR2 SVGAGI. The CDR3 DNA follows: TGTGCCAGCAGTTACATATCTAACTATGGCTACACCTTC. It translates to CASSYISNYGYTF.

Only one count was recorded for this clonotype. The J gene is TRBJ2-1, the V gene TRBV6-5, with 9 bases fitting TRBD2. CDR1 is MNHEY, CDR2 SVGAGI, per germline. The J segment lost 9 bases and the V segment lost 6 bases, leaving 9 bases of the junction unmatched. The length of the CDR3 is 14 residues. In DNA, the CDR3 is TGTGCCAGCAGCTTAGCGGGAGCGGTCAGTGAGCAGTTCTTC. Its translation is CASSLAGAVSEQFF.

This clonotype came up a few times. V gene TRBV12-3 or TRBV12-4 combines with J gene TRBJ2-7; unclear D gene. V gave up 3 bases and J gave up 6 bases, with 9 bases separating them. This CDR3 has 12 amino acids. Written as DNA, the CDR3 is TGTGCCAGCAGTTTCGACCTGGCCGAGCAGTACTTC. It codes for CASSFDLAEQYF.

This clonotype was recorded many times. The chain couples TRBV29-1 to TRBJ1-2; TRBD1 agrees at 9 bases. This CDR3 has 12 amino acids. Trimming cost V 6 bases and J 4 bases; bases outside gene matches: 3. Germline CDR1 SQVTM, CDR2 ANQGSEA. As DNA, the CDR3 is TGCAGCGTCGGGACAGGGCGCTATGGCTACACCTTC. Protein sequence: CSVGTGRYGYTF.

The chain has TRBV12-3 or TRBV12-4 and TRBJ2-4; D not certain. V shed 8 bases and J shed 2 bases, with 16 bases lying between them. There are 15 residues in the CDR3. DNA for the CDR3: TGTGCCAGCGGATCGGGTCTTCTGTCCAAAAACATTCAGTACTTC. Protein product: CASGSGLLSKNIQYF.

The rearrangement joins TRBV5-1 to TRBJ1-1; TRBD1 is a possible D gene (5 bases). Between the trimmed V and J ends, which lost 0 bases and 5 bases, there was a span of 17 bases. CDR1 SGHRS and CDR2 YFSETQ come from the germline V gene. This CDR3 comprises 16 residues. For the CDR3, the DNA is TGCGCCAGCAGCTTGGGCCACGGGACTTTGGGAACTGAAGCTTTCTTT. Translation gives CASSLGHGTLGTEAFF.

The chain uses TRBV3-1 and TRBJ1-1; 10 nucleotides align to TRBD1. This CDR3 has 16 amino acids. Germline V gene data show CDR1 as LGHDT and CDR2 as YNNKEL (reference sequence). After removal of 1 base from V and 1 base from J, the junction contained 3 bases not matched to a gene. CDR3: CASSQARDRGNTEAFF. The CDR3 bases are TGTGCCAGCAGCCAAGCCCGGGACAGGGGGAACACTGAAGCTTTCTTT.

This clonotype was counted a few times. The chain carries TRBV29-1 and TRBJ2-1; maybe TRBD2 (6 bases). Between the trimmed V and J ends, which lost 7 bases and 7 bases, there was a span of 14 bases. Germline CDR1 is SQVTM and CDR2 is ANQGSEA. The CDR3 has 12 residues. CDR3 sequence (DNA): TGCAGCGGATACGGGACTCCAAATGAGCAGTTCTTC. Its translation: CSGYGTPNEQFF.

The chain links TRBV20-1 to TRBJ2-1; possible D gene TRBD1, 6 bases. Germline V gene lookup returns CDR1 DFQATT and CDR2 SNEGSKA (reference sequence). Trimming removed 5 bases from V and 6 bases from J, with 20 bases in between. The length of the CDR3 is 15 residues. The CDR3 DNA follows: TGCAGTGCTGAAGATGGACAGTCCCCTACCAATGAGCAGTTCTTC. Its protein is CSAEDGQSPTNEQFF.

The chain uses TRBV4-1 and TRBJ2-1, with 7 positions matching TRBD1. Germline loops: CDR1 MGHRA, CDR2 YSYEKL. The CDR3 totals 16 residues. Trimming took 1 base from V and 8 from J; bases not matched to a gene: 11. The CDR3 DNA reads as TGCGCCAGCAGCCAAGCCCTAGACAGGGTTAGGGATGAGCAGTTCTTC. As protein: CASSQALDRVRDEQFF.

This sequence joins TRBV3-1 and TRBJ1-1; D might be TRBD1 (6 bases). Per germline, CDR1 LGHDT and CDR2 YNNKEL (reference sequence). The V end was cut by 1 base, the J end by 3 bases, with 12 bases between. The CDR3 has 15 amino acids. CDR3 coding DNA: TGTGCCAGCAGCCAAGGGCGGGGGCCCTACACTGAAGCTTTCTTT. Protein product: CASSQGRGPYTEAFF.

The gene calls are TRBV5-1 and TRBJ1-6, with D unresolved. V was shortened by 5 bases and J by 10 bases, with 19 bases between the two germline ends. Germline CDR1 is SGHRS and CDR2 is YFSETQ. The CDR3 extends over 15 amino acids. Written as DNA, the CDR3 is TGCGCCAGCAGGTTGTGGACTGCACCGGAATCACCCCTCCACTTT. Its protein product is CASRLWTAPESPLHF.

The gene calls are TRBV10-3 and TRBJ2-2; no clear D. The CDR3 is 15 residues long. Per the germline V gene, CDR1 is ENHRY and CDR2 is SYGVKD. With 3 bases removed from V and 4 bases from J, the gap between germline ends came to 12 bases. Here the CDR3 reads CAISDPGRLTGELFF. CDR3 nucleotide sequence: TGTGCCATCAGTGACCCCGGTCGACTCACCGGGGAGCTGTTTTTT.

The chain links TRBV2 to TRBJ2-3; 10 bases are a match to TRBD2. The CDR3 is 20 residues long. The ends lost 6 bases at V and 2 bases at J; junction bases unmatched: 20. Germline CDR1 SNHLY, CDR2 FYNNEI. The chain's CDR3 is CASRARRRSGGSPYTDTQYF. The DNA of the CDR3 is TGTGCCAGCAGGGCCCGGAGGCGTAGCGGGGGGTCCCCCTACACAGATACGCAGTATTTT.

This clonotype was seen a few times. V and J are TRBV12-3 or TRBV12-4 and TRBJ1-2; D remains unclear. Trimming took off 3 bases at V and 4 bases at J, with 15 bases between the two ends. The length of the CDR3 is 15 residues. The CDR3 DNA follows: TGTGCCAGCAGTTTCCTCGGCCTCATCTTCTATGGCTACACCTTC. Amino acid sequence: CASSFLGLIFYGYTF.

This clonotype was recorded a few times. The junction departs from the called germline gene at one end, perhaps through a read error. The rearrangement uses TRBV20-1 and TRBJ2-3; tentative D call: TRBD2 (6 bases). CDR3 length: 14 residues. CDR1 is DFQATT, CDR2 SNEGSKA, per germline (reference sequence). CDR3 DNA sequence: TGCAGTGCGCCCTCCGGGGGTAGCATAGATACGCAGTATTTT. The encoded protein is CSAPSGGSIDTQYF.

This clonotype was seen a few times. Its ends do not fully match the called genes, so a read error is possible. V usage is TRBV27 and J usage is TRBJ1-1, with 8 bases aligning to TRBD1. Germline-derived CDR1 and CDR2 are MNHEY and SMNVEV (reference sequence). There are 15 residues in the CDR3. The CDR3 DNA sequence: TGTGCCAGCAGTCCGCGGACAGGGATGAAAACTGAAGCTTTCTTT. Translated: CASSPRTGMKTEAFF.

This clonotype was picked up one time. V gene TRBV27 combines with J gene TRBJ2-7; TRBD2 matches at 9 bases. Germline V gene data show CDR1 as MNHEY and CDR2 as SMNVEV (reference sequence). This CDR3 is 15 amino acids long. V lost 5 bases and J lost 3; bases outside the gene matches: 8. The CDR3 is CASSPMTSGDYEQYF. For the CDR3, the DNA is TGTGCCAGCAGTCCCATGACTAGCGGAGACTACGAGCAGTACTTC.

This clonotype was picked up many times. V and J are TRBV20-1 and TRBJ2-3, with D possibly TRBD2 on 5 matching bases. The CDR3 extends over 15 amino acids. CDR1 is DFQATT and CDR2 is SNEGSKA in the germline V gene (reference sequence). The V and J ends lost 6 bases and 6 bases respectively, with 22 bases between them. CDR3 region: CSAEQAEEDVDTQYF. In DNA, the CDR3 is TGCAGTGCGGAGCAGGCGGAGGAGGATGTGGATACGCAGTATTTT.